Listed below are T cell receptor beta chains from one sample, sequenced in a study of blood T cell repertoires in COVID-19. Libraries were prepared by immunoSEQ multiplex PCR; TCRdb keeps only in-frame clonotypes and omits some of them. The profile covers about 250,000 clones, with just over 85% appearing a single time and around 16% taken by the ten largest. The sequencing sample was made of PBMCs or T cells enriched from blood (not recorded which). The receptors stem from a man in his late teens or twenties who had recovered from COVID-19. CDR3s include the opening cysteine and the closing phenylalanine or tryptophan. Clone size is shown for a subset of rows, as once, few, many or a class of expanded clone.

v_gene: TRBV28
j_gene: TRBJ2-5
abundance: .
CDR3aa: CASSLPGLAETQYF

v_gene: TRBV14
j_gene: TRBJ2-5
abundance: .
CDR3aa: CASSQGLLQETQYF

v_gene: TRBV5-1
j_gene: TRBJ2-5
abundance: .
CDR3aa: CASTLGGHTIQETQYF

v_gene: TRBV19
j_gene: TRBJ1-1
abundance: .
CDR3aa: CASSYTRNTEAFF

v_gene: TRBV25-1
j_gene: TRBJ1-2
abundance: .
CDR3aa: CASSDRAGGYTF

v_gene: TRBV18
j_gene: TRBJ2-1
abundance: .
CDR3aa: CASSPGTAGGQEQFF

v_gene: TRBV6-5
j_gene: TRBJ2-1
abundance: .
CDR3aa: CASRSGTGPYNEQFF

v_gene: TRBV5-6
j_gene: TRBJ1-1
abundance: .
CDR3aa: CASSLTGMNTEAFF

v_gene: TRBV6-5
j_gene: TRBJ2-3
abundance: .
CDR3aa: CASSQGTVPDTQYF

v_gene: TRBV5-1
j_gene: TRBJ2-7
abundance: .
CDR3aa: CASSQGELREQYF

v_gene: TRBV6-5
j_gene: TRBJ2-6
abundance: .
CDR3aa: CASSYSRGGGANVLTF

v_gene: TRBV5-1
j_gene: TRBJ1-1
abundance: .
CDR3aa: CASSLALGSVAFF

v_gene: TRBV15
j_gene: TRBJ2-7
abundance: .
CDR3aa: CAPAWGVPPYEQYF

v_gene: TRBV6-1
j_gene: TRBJ1-2
abundance: .
CDR3aa: CASSEDWGDYGYTF

v_gene: TRBV5-1
j_gene: TRBJ2-7
abundance: .
CDR3aa: CASSLDVGVYEQYF

v_gene: TRBV19
j_gene: TRBJ1-2
abundance: .
CDR3aa: CASSIPSSRGGRYYGYTF

v_gene: TRBV3-1/TRBV3-2
j_gene: TRBJ2-5
abundance: .
CDR3aa: CASSQRGETQYF

v_gene: TRBV7-3
j_gene: TRBJ2-3
abundance: .
CDR3aa: CASSLQGSTDTQYF

v_gene: TRBV27
j_gene: TRBJ1-3
abundance: few
CDR3aa: CASSPRLQGGSGNTIYF

v_gene: TRBV7-2
j_gene: TRBJ2-2
abundance: .
CDR3aa: CASRSGTGRTGELFF

v_gene: TRBV18
j_gene: TRBJ1-1
abundance: .
CDR3aa: CASSPAENTEAFF

v_gene: TRBV28
j_gene: TRBJ1-2
abundance: .
CDR3aa: CASSSIPTGNYGYTF

v_gene: TRBV5-4
j_gene: TRBJ2-3
abundance: .
CDR3aa: CASSLAWTSGKDTQYF

v_gene: TRBV4-1
j_gene: TRBJ1-1
abundance: .
CDR3aa: CASSQDVGHNAEAFF

v_gene: TRBV10-3
j_gene: TRBJ2-7
abundance: .
CDR3aa: CAISKLPGQGTYEQYF

v_gene: TRBV5-1
j_gene: TRBJ1-2
abundance: .
CDR3aa: CASSLARGLGYGYTF

v_gene: TRBV15
j_gene: TRBJ2-7
abundance: once
CDR3aa: CATSRLAGGPRYEQYF

v_gene: TRBV5-1
j_gene: TRBJ1-1
abundance: .
CDR3aa: CASREAGTNTEAFF

v_gene: TRBV5-3
j_gene: TRBJ2-1
abundance: .
CDR3aa: CARSLRGYHNEQFF

v_gene: TRBV15
j_gene: TRBJ2-7
abundance: .
CDR3aa: CATSRRDRYEQYF

v_gene: TRBV7-9
j_gene: TRBJ1-2
abundance: .
CDR3aa: CASSFGGSLNYGYTF

v_gene: TRBV19
j_gene: TRBJ1-5
abundance: .
CDR3aa: CASSIGGNSNQPQHF

v_gene: TRBV28
j_gene: TRBJ1-2
abundance: .
CDR3aa: CASSLQGADGYTF

v_gene: TRBV11-2
j_gene: TRBJ2-7
abundance: .
CDR3aa: CASSLGASGHSAEQYF

v_gene: TRBV7-8
j_gene: TRBJ2-5
abundance: .
CDR3aa: CASSLATSGGPKQETQYF

v_gene: TRBV28
j_gene: TRBJ1-1
abundance: .
CDR3aa: CASSPPTGAVVEAFF

v_gene: TRBV4-1
j_gene: TRBJ2-3
abundance: .
CDR3aa: CASSQRPGLGKPSARYELQYF

v_gene: TRBV28
j_gene: TRBJ1-4
abundance: once
CDR3aa: CASSLEGAGEKLFF